Below, 29 T cell receptor beta chains from the same sample are listed, as sequenced in a study of blood T cells in healthy people across ages. The use of a sample-barcoded 5' primer and a J-beta primer mix characterized a second PCR of about 7 to 12 cycles. TCRdb fed the 5' RACE reads into MiXCR, producing one record per CDR3 protein. The table shows some 710,000 distinct CDR3 sequences, with around half occurring only once. Material: blood. The receptors come from an elderly man in good health.

This chain uses TRBV12-3 or TRBV12-4 with TRBJ1-2; no clear D. This CDR3 has 12 amino acids. V lost 5 bases and J lost 8, with 12 bases in between. CDR3 nucleotides: TGTGCCAGCAGTCCCCAAGATCGAGGCTACACCTTC. Its protein product is CASSPQDRGYTF.

This clonotype was seen a handful of times. CDR3 region: CASSQRLAGETITDTQYF. The CDR3 region has the DNA TGCGCCAGCAGCCAGCGACTAGCGGGAGAAACCATCACAGATACGCAGTATTTT. The chain has TRBV4-3 and TRBJ2-3, with 12 bases that match TRBD2. This CDR3 contains 18 residues. The germline V gene has CDR1 LGHNA and CDR2 YSLEER. Trimming took 3 bases from V and 2 from J; bases not matched to a gene: 9.

Remarks on this clonotype: This may come from a read error, since a much larger clone is one base off. The chain combines TRBV7-2 with TRBJ2-1; no firm D call. The J call could be wrong; TRBJ2-7 is a better fit for the DNA end. This CDR3 spans 13 amino acids. The germline gives CDR1 SGHTA, CDR2 FQGNSA. CDR3 sequence (DNA): TGTGTCAGCAGACTGGACGCGTACAATGAGCAGTACTTC. It yields the protein CVSRLDAYNEQYF.

Comments on this clonotype: Possible read error: a much larger clone is one base away. This chain uses TRBV20-1 with TRBJ2-7; 11 bases align to TRBD2. The J call may be incorrect, as the DNA end agrees better with TRBJ2-4. CDR1 and CDR2 from the germline V gene are DFQATT and SNEGSKA (reference sequence). This CDR3 is 19 amino acids long. The CDR3 DNA is TGCAGTGCTCTAGAAAGCCTAGCGGGAGGTCCTCAGGGCGGAAACATTCAGTACTTC. Translated: CSALESLAGGPQGGNIQYF.

This clonotype was seen more than once but under ten times. The V call is TRBV7-3, the J call TRBJ2-2; D unclear. The ends were cut back, 4 bases at V and 4 bases at J, with 7 bases in the middle. Germline V gene sequence: CDR1 SGHTA, CDR2 FQGTGA. There are 13 residues in the CDR3. This CDR3 is CASSSLPTGELFF. The CDR3 region has the DNA TGTGCCAGCAGCTCTTTACCCACCGGGGAGCTGTTTTTT.

This clonotype was detected once. In DNA, the CDR3 is TGTGCCAGCGCCAGGGGCGACTACAATGAGCAGTTCTTC. Translating gives CASARGDYNEQFF. The rearrangement uses TRBV27 and TRBJ2-1; D is possibly TRBD1 (6 bases). V was cut by 8 bases and J by 3 bases, with 11 bases left in between. The CDR3 covers 13 residues. Germline CDR1 MNHEY, CDR2 SMNVEV (reference sequence).

There are many counts of this clonotype. This rearrangement joins TRBV5-1 to TRBJ2-5; D is unresolved. Germline V lookup: CDR1 SGHRS, CDR2 YFSETQ. The CDR3 has 13 residues. V was shortened by 0 bases and J by 5 bases, with 8 bases between the two germline ends. In DNA form, the CDR3 reads TGCGCCAGCAGCTTGGCTCCCCCCGAGACCCAGTACTTC. Its translation is CASSLAPPETQYF.

In its sample, this clonotype was seen many times. The chain is built from TRBV29-1 and TRBJ2-7; 9 bases map to TRBD1. Germline-derived CDR1 and CDR2 are SQVTM and ANQGSEA. Germline trimming cut 6 bases from V and 3 bases from J; bases unmatched to any gene: 3. The CDR3 runs to 12 residues. The CDR3 coding sequence is TGCAGCGTGGGACAGGGAAGCTACGAGCAGTACTTC. Translated: CSVGQGSYEQYF.

The genes are TRBV2 and TRBJ2-4; D not resolved. This CDR3 comprises 15 residues. Trimming stripped 5 bases from V and 1 base from J, with 12 bases between. Looked up from germline, CDR1 is SNHLY and CDR2 is FYNNEI. CDR3 nucleotides: TGTGCCAGCAGTAAGTCTCTTCAGGCCAAAAACATTCAGTACTTC. Translated, it gives CASSKSLQAKNIQYF.

The chain employs TRBV2 and TRBJ1-6; 7 nucleotides align to TRBD1. The ends lost 4 bases at V and 7 bases at J; junction bases unmatched: 10. This CDR3 is 16 amino acids long. Germline values: CDR1 SNHLY, CDR2 FYNNEI. The CDR3 coding sequence is TGTGCCAGCAGTGGCCGACAGGGTCAACGGAATTCACCCCTCCACTTT. This encodes CASSGRQGQRNSPLHF. The whole variable domain, filled in from reference TRBV2 and TRBJ1-6, reads EPEVTQTPSHQVTQMGQEVILRCVPISNHLYFYWYRQILGQKVEFLVSFYNNEISEKSEIFDDQFSVERPDGSNFTLKIRSTKLEDSAMYFCASSGRQGQRNSPLHFGNGTRLTVT.

The CDR3 loop reads CASKQLAAHNEQYF. Written as DNA, the CDR3 is TGCGCCAGCAAGCAACTAGCGGCCCACAATGAGCAGTACTTC. This sequence joins TRBV5-1 and TRBJ2-5; 8 bases are shared with TRBD2. The CDR3 spans 14 residues. Trimming at V came to 6 bases and at J to 11 bases, leaving 15 bases not matched to a gene. Germline V gene lookup returns CDR1 SGHRS and CDR2 YFSETQ.

This sequence joins TRBV2 and TRBJ2-5; a weak D match, TRBD2 (7 bases). The DNA end lines up better with TRBJ2-7; the J call may be wrong. The CDR3 covers 15 residues. Germline loops: CDR1 SNHLY, CDR2 FYNNEI. The CDR3 sequence: CASQGGGQGGYEQYF. CDR3 DNA: TGTGCCAGCCAAGGGGGGGGGCAGGGTGGATACGAGCAGTACTTC.

This clonotype was detected once. The chain's CDR3 is CASSPYTPSYEQYF. The DNA of the CDR3 is TGTGCCAGCAGCCCTTATACACCCTCCTACGAGCAGTACTTC. V gene TRBV7-2 combines with J gene TRBJ2-7, with unresolved D. From germline, CDR1 is SGHTA and CDR2 FQGNSA. Trimming removed 5 bases at V and 0 bases at J, with 11 bases between. The CDR3 length is 14 residues.

In DNA, the CDR3 is TGCAGTGCCCAAACGCCCTACGTCGGGCAGTACTTC. Residues: CSAQTPYVGQYF. The chain carries TRBV20-1 and TRBJ2-7; D gene unclear. From germline, CDR1 is DFQATT and CDR2 SNEGSKA (reference sequence). There are 12 residues in the CDR3. Trimming removed 6 bases from V and 9 bases from J, with 18 bases in between.

This chain connects TRBV24-1 to TRBJ2-1, with a possible D match to TRBD2 (6 bases). The CDR3 loop spans 15 amino acids. Trimming stripped 4 bases from V and 1 base from J, with 10 bases between. CDR1 and CDR2 (germline): KGHDR, SFDVKD. In DNA, the CDR3 is TGTGCCACCAGTGACCCCGGGACTTCCTACAATGAGCAGTTCTTC. As protein: CATSDPGTSYNEQFF.

This chain joins TRBV20-1 and TRBJ2-5; D ambiguous. Trimming cost V 8 bases and J 0 bases, with 13 bases left between them. CDR3 length: 13 amino acids. Germline values: CDR1 DFQATT, CDR2 SNEGSKA (reference sequence). CDR3 in DNA: TGCAGTACCGTGACACATTACCAAGAGACCCAGTACTTC. It yields the protein CSTVTHYQETQYF.

V gene TRBV7-9 combines with J gene TRBJ2-4; D gene unclear. The J call may not be correct, given that the DNA end is closer to TRBJ2-7. The CDR3 runs 14 residues. Germline V gene lookup returns CDR1 SEHNR and CDR2 FQNEAQ (reference sequence). The chain's CDR3 is CASSLDLKGDEQYF. The CDR3 region has the DNA TGTGCCAGCAGCTTAGATTTGAAGGGTGACGAGCAGTACTTC.

The chain uses TRBV20-1 and TRBJ2-7; D may be TRBD2 (6 bases). V lost 1 base and J 2 bases, leaving 18 bases between the germline ends. CDR3 length: 16 amino acids. Germline CDR1 reads DFQATT; CDR2 reads SNEGSKA (reference sequence). The CDR3 loop is CSARGDLNRRTYEQYF. The DNA for the CDR3 is TGCAGTGCTAGAGGGGACTTGAACAGGCGCACCTACGAGCAGTACTTC.

This rearrangement joins TRBV20-1 to TRBJ1-1; weak D call: TRBD1 (6 bases). From germline, CDR1 is DFQATT and CDR2 SNEGSKA (reference sequence). The CDR3 has 14 amino acids. Deletions cut 5 bases from V and 5 bases from J, with 18 bases between. The CDR3, as DNA: TGCAGTGCTCCTACCGGGGGGCGAATGACTGAAGCTTTCTTT. Translated, it gives CSAPTGGRMTEAFF.

In regard to this clonotype: One end of the junction does not line up with germline, which may come from a read error. The genes are TRBV7-9 and TRBJ1-1; tentatively, D is TRBD1 (6 bases). The V gene's germline CDR1 is SEHNR and CDR2 FQNEAQ (reference sequence). CDR3 size: 11 residues. The CDR3 nucleotides read TGTGCCGGCAGCTTACAGGGAAAAGCTTTCTTT. It codes for CAGSLQGKAFF.

The V call is TRBV20-1, the J call TRBJ2-1; D not certain. The germline V and J ends were trimmed by 6 bases and 0 bases, with 12 bases remaining between them. Per germline, CDR1 DFQATT and CDR2 SNEGSKA (reference sequence). The CDR3 covers 14 residues. CDR3 nucleotides: TGCAGTGCCCTAGGGCAAAGCTCCTACAATGAGCAGTTCTTC. Translated: CSALGQSSYNEQFF.

This chain uses TRBV27 with TRBJ1-1; possibly TRBD1 for D (5 bases). CDR3 length equals 14 residues. Germline V CDR1 and CDR2: MNHEY, SMNVEV (reference sequence). V dropped 6 bases and J dropped 0 bases, with 11 bases sitting between them. CDR3 amino acids: CASSRGFMNTEAFF. Written as DNA, the CDR3 is TGTGCCAGCAGCCGGGGCTTCATGAACACTGAAGCTTTCTTT.

This clonotype was detected only a few times. The genes are TRBV29-1 and TRBJ2-1, with D possibly being TRBD2 (5 bases). V was pared by 5 bases and J by 8 bases, with 16 bases between. Germline V CDR1 and CDR2: SQVTM, ANQGSEA. The CDR3 runs to 13 residues. The CDR3 nucleotides read TGCAGCGTTAGGGCAGGACTTACGGATGAGCAGTTCTTC. It yields the protein CSVRAGLTDEQFF.

The gene calls are TRBV29-1 and TRBJ2-7; D is ambiguous. The CDR3 sequence is 13 residues long. The germline gives CDR1 SQVTM, CDR2 ANQGSEA. With 1 base removed from V and 3 bases from J, the gap between germline ends came to 10 bases. The CDR3 DNA sequence: TGCAGCGTTGAAGGCCAGACTTACTACGAGCAGTACTTC. Its translation: CSVEGQTYYEQYF.

V and J are TRBV27 and TRBJ2-7; D call uncertain. The CDR3 consists of 13 residues. Germline CDR1 reads MNHEY; CDR2 reads SMNVEV (reference sequence). V was pared by 2 bases and J by 4 bases, with 9 bases between. The CDR3 spells CASSLSYGYEQYF. The CDR3 DNA sequence: TGTGCCAGCAGTTTAAGCTACGGATACGAGCAGTACTTC.

The V gene is TRBV12-3 or TRBV12-4, the J gene TRBJ2-4; 9 bases are shared with TRBD1. With the DNA end fitting TRBJ2-7 better, the J assignment may be wrong. CDR3 length: 13 amino acids. CDR3 loop: CASRTQGASEQYF. The DNA of the CDR3 is TGTGCCAGCAGGACACAGGGGGCAAGCGAGCAGTACTTC.

This sequence joins TRBV28 and TRBJ2-5; D is perhaps TRBD2 (6 bases). The V gene's germline CDR1 is MDHEN and CDR2 SYDVKM. Trimming removed 3 bases from V and 5 bases from J, with 19 bases in between. The CDR3 has 16 amino acids. DNA for the CDR3: TGTGCCAGCAGTTTTTTCGCGGGACGGAGAAAGGAGACCCAGTACTTC. This codes for CASSFFAGRRKETQYF.

The V and J genes are TRBV6-5 and TRBJ2-7; TRBD1 agrees at 11 bases. The length of the CDR3 is 15 residues. Germline assignment: CDR1 MNHEY and CDR2 SVGAGI. Germline trimming cut 6 bases from V and 5 bases from J; bases unmatched to any gene: 9. The CDR3 DNA reads as TGTGCCAGCAGCCAGGGACAGGGGGGATGGAACGAGCAGTACTTC. Protein: CASSQGQGGWNEQYF.

Points on this clonotype: It may be a read error: a sequence one base away is much more abundant. The genes are TRBV28 and TRBJ2-5; the D call may be TRBD1 or TRBD2 (6 bases each). V lost 3 bases to trimming and J lost 11 bases, with 22 bases between them. The CDR3 is 15 residues long. Germline V gene sequence: CDR1 MDHEN, CDR2 SYDVKM. The CDR3 protein is CASSFPRGAAQEQYF. The CDR3 DNA reads TGTGCCAGCAGTTTCCCAAGGGGGGCGGCCCAGGAGCAGTACTTC.